Listed here are 4 T cell receptor beta chains from one sample, sequenced in a study of blood T cell repertoires in COVID-19. Produced via immunoSEQ multiplex PCR; TCRdb's table is partial and in-frame only. The sample lists roughly 240,000 clones, about nine tenths occurring once. Sequenced material: PBMCs or T cells enriched from blood (not recorded which). All receptors derive from a man aged 45 to 65 who had been exposed to COVID-19.

CDR3 loop: CASRRDTQYF. For the CDR3, the DNA is TGTGCCAGCAGGAGAGATACGCAGTATTTT. The chain employs TRBV5-8 and TRBJ2-3; no reliable D call. V lost 5 bases, J lost 5 bases, and 3 bases lay in between. Germline CDR1 and CDR2: SGHTS and YDEGEE. The CDR3 consists of 10 residues. Variable domain in full (rest from reference TRBV5-8 and TRBJ2-3): EAGVTQSPTHLIKTRGQQATLRCSPISGHTSVYWYQQALGLGLQFLLWYDEGEERNRGNFPPRFSGRQFPNYSSELNVNALELEDSALYLCASRRDTQYFGPGTRLTVL.

The rearrangement joins TRBV28 to TRBJ2-1; D gene ambiguous. The CDR3 consists of 15 residues. Trimming took 6 bases from V and 7 from J, leaving 19 bases between them. Germline V lookup: CDR1 MDHEN, CDR2 SYDVKM. The CDR3 is CASRAWAMGGNEQFF. The CDR3, as DNA: TGTGCCAGCAGGGCCTGGGCGATGGGTGGGAATGAGCAGTTCTTC.

The rearrangement uses TRBV7-2 and TRBJ1-2; possibly TRBD1 for D (5 bases). The CDR3 contains 16 residues. Germline V gives CDR1 SGHTA, CDR2 FQGNSA. Trimming took off 0 bases at V and 2 bases at J, with 13 bases between the two ends. In nucleotides, the CDR3 is TGTGCCAGCAGCTTAGCAGTTTCAGGGAAGAACTATGGCTACACCTTC. Its protein product is CASSLAVSGKNYGYTF.

The chain is built from TRBV30 and TRBJ2-7; 9 bases match TRBD1. The V gene's germline CDR1 is GTSNPN and CDR2 SVGIG (reference sequence). CDR3 length: 13 residues. DNA for the CDR3: TGTGCCTGGAGTTTCCTGAGGACAGGGGCCGTTCACGTC. Its protein product is CAWSFLRTGAVHV.